This TCR beta chain was documented in a study of T cell responses to AZD1222 COVID-19 vaccine. Trimming took off 2 bases at V and 2 bases at J, with 10 bases between the two ends. The V gene's germline CDR1 is MDHEN and CDR2 SYDVKM. The CDR3 has 14 residues. This clone was found once. The antigen is unknown. Analyses pooled second doses at about 4 or about 12 weeks. Study-level results: At study baseline, merely about 6 AZD1222 recipients were seropositive.

TCRdb keeps only in-frame clones here, not all; method: immunoSEQ multiplex PCR. The table shows about 94,000 clones, with around 84% occurring only once. The V call is TRBV28, the J call TRBJ2-7; D remains unclear. This receptor was obtained from an adult who received the AZD1222 COVID-19 vaccine. The sequences come from peripheral blood, collected 28 days after the second AZD1222 dose. The CDR3 DNA is TGTGCCAGCAGTTTAGGGCAGGTCCCCTACGAGCAGTACTTC. Its protein is CASSLGQVPYEQYF.